The 12 T cell receptor beta chains below were found in one sample sequenced in a study of blood T cell repertoires in COVID-19. The assay was immunoSEQ multiplex PCR, and TCRdb's table has in-frame clones only and misses some. The sample shows 350,000 to 550,000 clones, about 90% of them seen only once. The sequencing sample was made of PBMCs or T cells enriched from blood (not recorded which). These receptors all stem from a woman aged 18-29 years with acute COVID-19.

The rearrangement links TRBV3-1 (or the pseudogene TRBV3-2) to TRBJ1-6; TRBD1 matches 9 bases. The trim removed 4 bases at V and 9 bases at J, leaving 10 bases unmatched. The CDR3 is made up of 16 amino acids. The germline V gene encodes CDR1 LGHDT and CDR2 YNNKEL (reference sequence). DNA of the CDR3: TGTGCCAGCAGCCGCCTTCCGGGACAGGGTACTTCACCCCTCCACTTT. It translates to CASSRLPGQGTSPLHF.

V and J are TRBV30 and TRBJ2-7; D unclear. Germline-derived CDR1 and CDR2 are GTSNPN and SVGIG (reference sequence). The CDR3 totals 12 residues. Trimming removed 1 base from V and 7 bases from J, with 11 bases in between. The CDR3 DNA is TGTGCCTGGAGTGCCCCGGTACGAGAGCAGTACTTC. Translating gives CAWSAPVREQYF.

This clone occurred a few times. The V gene is TRBV4-1, the J gene TRBJ2-2, with 14 bases that match TRBD2. Trimming at V came to 5 bases and at J to 0 bases, leaving 8 bases not matched to a gene. Germline values: CDR1 MGHRA, CDR2 YSYEKL. The CDR3 is made up of 19 amino acids. The CDR3 DNA reads TGCGCCAGCAGCTTCCGGACTAGCGGGAGGACCTCGAACACCGGGGAGCTGTTTTTT. Translating gives CASSFRTSGRTSNTGELFF.

The rearrangement links TRBV7-9 to TRBJ2-7, with D perhaps being TRBD1 or TRBD2 (5 bases each). The CDR3 sequence is 14 residues long. The V and J ends lost 5 bases and 0 bases respectively, with 11 bases between them. Germline V lookup: CDR1 SEHNR, CDR2 FQNEAQ (reference sequence). The CDR3 DNA is TGTGCCAGCAGCAGGGACCGGAGCTCCTACGAGCAGTACTTC. It specifies CASSRDRSSYEQYF. Full variable domain (rest looked up from reference TRBV7-9 and TRBJ2-7): DTGVSQNPRHKITKRGQNVTFRCDPISEHNRLYWYRQTLGQGPEFLTYFQNEAQLEKSRLLSDRFSAERPKGSFSTLEIQRTEQGDSAMYLCASSRDRSSYEQYFGPGTRLTVT.

The chain joins TRBV7-6 to TRBJ1-5, with 9 positions matching TRBD1. There are 17 residues in the CDR3. With 5 bases clipped from V and 2 bases from J, the junction kept 10 bases outside the gene matches. Germline loops: CDR1 SGHVS, CDR2 FNYEAQ. The CDR3, as DNA: TGTGCCAGCAGCCCTTGGACAGGGGCTGGTGGCAATCAGCCCCAGCATTTT. Residues: CASSPWTGAGGNQPQHF.

This chain links TRBV19 with TRBJ1-3, with D maybe TRBD1 (6 bases). CDR1 LNHDA and CDR2 SQIVND come from the germline V gene (reference sequence). The CDR3 covers 13 residues. The CDR3 here is CGVRGNSGNTIYF. The CDR3 DNA reads as TGTGGTGTGAGGGGGAACTCTGGAAACACCATATATTTT.

This clone has a single count. The chain links TRBV20-1 to TRBJ2-1, with 8 bases aligning to TRBD2. CDR3 length equals 14 residues. J gave up 3 bases and V 3 bases, and 4 bases lay outside the gene matches. Germline loops: CDR1 DFQATT, CDR2 SNEGSKA (reference sequence). The CDR3 region is CSASPSGGYNEQFF. The CDR3 region has the DNA TGCAGTGCTAGTCCCAGCGGGGGCTACAATGAGCAGTTCTTC.

This clone was detected only a few times. The chain couples TRBV27 to TRBJ2-1, with TRBD2 matching 11 bases. CDR3 length equals 14 residues. J was trimmed by 3 bases and V by 8 bases; bases with no gene match: 3. The germline CDR1 and CDR2 sequences are MNHEY and SMNVEV (reference sequence). CDR3 nucleotides: TGTGCCAGCGGGCTAGCGGGAGGCTACAATGAGCAGTTCTTC. Encoded protein: CASGLAGGYNEQFF.

This sequence joins TRBV15 and TRBJ2-7, with D perhaps TRBD1 (6 bases). In germline, CDR1 is LNHNV, CDR2 YYDKDF (reference sequence). Trimming stripped 3 bases from V and 3 bases from J, with 18 bases between. The CDR3 contains 16 residues. CDR3 bases: TGTGCCACCAGCAGGGAAGGACAGTTTGGTATCTACGAGCAGTACTTC. It codes for CATSREGQFGIYEQYF.

The table lists this clone with a count of one. This chain links TRBV7-2 with TRBJ2-7, with 11 positions matching TRBD2. The CDR3 sequence is 16 residues long. Germline loops: CDR1 SGHTA, CDR2 FQGNSA. V was clipped by 0 bases and J by 9 bases; unmatched bases: 10. In nucleotides, the CDR3 is TGTGCCAGCAGCTTAGCGGGACTAGCGGCTGTACTAGGGCAGTACTTC. Translating it yields CASSLAGLAAVLGQYF. Combining the CDR3 with reference TRBV7-2 and TRBJ2-7 gives the whole variable domain GAGVSQSPSNKVTEKGKDVELRCDPISGHTALYWYRQSLGQGLEFLIYFQGNSAPDKSGLPSDRFSAERTGGSVSTLTIQRTQQEDSAVYLCASSLAGLAAVLGQYFGPGTRLTVT.

J is TRBJ2-2 and V is TRBV18; no clear D. The V end lost 2 bases, the J end lost 6 bases, and 10 bases lay between the germline ends. CDR3 length: 14 amino acids. Germline V gives CDR1 KGHSH, CDR2 LQKENI. CDR3 coding DNA: TGTGCCAGCTCACCAACTATCGAGGCCGGGGAGCTGTTTTTT. Encoded protein: CASSPTIEAGELFF.

This clone was counted between two and nine times. The chain has TRBV10-1 and TRBJ2-7; D ambiguous. V shed 3 bases and J shed 4 bases, with 16 bases lying between them. The germline gives CDR1 WNHNN, CDR2 SYGVQD (reference sequence). This CDR3 contains 15 residues. The CDR3 DNA reads as TGCGCCAGCAGTGATGGAGCGAAAGCTGGGTACGAGCAGTACTTC. Translated, it gives CASSDGAKAGYEQYF.